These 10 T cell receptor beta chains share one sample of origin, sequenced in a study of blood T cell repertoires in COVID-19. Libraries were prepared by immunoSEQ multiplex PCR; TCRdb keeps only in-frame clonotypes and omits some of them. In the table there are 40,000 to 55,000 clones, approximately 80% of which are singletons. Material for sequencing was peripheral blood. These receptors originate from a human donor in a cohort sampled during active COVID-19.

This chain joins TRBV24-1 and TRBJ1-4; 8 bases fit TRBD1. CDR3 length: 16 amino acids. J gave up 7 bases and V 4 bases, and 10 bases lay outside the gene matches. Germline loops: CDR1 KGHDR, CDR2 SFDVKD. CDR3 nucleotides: TGTGCCACCAGTGACCCAGGACAGGGCGTAGCTGAAAAACTGTTTTTT. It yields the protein CATSDPGQGVAEKLFF.

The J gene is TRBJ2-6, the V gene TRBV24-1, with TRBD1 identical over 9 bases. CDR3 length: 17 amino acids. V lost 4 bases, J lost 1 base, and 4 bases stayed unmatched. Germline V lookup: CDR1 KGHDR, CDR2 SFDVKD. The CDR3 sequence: CATSEGQGTSGANVLTF. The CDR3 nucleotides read TGTGCCACCAGTGAGGGACAGGGAACTTCTGGGGCCAACGTCCTGACTTTC.

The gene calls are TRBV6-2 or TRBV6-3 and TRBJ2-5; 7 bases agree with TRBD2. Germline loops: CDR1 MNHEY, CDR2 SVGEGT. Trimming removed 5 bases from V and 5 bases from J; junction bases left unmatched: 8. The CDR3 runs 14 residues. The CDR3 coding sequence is TGTGCCAGCAGTCGGCGGGAGAAGTGGGAGACCCAGTACTTC. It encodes CASSRREKWETQYF.

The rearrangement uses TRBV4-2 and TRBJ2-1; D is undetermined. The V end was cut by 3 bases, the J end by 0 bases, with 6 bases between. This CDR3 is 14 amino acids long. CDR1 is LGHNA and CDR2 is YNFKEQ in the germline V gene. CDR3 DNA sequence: TGTGCCAGCAGCCAGGCCAGCTCCTACAATGAGCAGTTCTTC. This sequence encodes CASSQASSYNEQFF.

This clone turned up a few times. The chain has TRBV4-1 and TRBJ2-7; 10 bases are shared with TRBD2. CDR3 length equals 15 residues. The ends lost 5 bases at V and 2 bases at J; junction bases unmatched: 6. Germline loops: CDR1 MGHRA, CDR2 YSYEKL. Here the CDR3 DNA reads TGCGCCAGCAGCGAACTAGCGGGACTCACCTACGAGCAGTACTTC. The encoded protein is CASSELAGLTYEQYF.

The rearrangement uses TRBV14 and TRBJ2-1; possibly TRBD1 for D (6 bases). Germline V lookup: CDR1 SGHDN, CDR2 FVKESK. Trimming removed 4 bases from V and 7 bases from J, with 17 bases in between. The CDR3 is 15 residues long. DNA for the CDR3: TGTGCCAGCAGCCGAAGACAGGTTTTTAGAAATGAGCAGTTCTTC. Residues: CASSRRQVFRNEQFF.

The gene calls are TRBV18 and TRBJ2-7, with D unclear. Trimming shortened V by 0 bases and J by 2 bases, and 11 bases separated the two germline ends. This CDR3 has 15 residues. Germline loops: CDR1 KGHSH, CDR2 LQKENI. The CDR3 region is CASSPPPAGAYEQYF. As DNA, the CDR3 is TGTGCCAGCTCACCACCCCCGGCAGGCGCCTACGAGCAGTACTTC.

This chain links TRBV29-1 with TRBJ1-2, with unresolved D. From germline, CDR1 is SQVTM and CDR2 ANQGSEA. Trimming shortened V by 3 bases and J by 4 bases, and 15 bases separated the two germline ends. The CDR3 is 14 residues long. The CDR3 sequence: CSVEKRSSLYGYTF. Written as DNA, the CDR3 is TGCAGCGTTGAGAAGAGGAGCTCCCTCTATGGCTACACCTTC.

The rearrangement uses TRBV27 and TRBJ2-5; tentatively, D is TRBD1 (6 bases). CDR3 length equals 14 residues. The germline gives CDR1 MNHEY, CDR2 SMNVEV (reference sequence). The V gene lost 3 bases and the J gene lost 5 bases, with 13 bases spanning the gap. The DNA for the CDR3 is TGTGCCAGCAGTTTTGGTTCTCAGGGGGAGACCCAGTACTTC. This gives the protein CASSFGSQGETQYF.

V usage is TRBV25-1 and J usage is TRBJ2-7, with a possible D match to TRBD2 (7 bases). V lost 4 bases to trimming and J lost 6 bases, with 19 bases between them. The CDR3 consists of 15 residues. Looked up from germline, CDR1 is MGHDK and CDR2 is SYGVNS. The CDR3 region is CASSGGRAGGREQYF. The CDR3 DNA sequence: TGTGCCAGCAGTGGGGGGAGGGCCGGGGGCCGCGAGCAGTACTTC.